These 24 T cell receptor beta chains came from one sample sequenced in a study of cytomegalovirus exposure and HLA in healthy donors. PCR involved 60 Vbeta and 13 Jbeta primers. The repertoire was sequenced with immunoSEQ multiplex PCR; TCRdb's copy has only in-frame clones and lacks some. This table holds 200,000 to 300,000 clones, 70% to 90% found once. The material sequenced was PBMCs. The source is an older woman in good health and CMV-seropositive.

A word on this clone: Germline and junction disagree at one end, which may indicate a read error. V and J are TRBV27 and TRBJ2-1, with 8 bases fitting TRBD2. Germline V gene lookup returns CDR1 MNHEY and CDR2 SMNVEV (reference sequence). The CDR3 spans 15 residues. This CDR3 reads CVSSRGGTSYNEQFF. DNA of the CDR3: TGCGTCAGCAGCCGGGGGGGTACTTCCTACAATGAGCAGTTCTTC.

The DNA of the CDR3 is TGTGCCAGCAGCTTAGCAGGGACTAACTCCTACGAGCAGTACTTC. This encodes CASSLAGTNSYEQYF. The chain links TRBV7-9 to TRBJ2-7, with 7 bases identical to TRBD2. Germline V lookup: CDR1 SEHNR, CDR2 FQNEAQ (reference sequence). J gave up 0 bases and V 0 bases, and 2 bases lay outside the gene matches. The CDR3 contains 15 residues.

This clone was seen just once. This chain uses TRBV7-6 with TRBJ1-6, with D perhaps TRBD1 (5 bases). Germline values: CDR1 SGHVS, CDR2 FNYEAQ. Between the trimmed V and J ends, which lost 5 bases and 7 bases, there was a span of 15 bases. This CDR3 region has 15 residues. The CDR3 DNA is TGTGCCAGCAGCGCCGACCCCGGGGGAAATTCACCCCTCCACTTT. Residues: CASSADPGGNSPLHF.

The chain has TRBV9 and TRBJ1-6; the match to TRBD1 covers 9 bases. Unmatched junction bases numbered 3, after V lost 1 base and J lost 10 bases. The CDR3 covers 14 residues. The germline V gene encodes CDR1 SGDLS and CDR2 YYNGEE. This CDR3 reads CASSVWDRDSPLHF. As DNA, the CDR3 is TGTGCCAGCAGCGTATGGGACAGGGACTCACCCCTCCACTTT. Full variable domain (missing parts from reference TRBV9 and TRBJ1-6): DSGVTQTPKHLITATGQRVTLRCSPRSGDLSVYWYQQSLDQGLQFLIQYYNGEERAKGNILERFSAQQFPDLHSELNLSSLELGDSALYFCASSVWDRDSPLHFGNGTRLTVT.

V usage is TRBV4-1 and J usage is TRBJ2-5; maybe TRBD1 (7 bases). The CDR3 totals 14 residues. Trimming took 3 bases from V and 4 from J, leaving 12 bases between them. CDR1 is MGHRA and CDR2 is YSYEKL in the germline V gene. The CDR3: CASSQRGQRETQYF. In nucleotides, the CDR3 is TGCGCCAGCAGCCAGCGGGGACAGCGAGAGACCCAGTACTTC.

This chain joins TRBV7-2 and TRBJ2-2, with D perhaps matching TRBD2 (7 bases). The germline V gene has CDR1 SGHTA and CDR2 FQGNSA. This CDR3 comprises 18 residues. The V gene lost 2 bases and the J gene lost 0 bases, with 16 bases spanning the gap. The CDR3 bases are TGTGCCAGCAGCTTAAGGGGGGGGTATGGGTCGAACACCGGGGAGCTGTTTTTT. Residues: CASSLRGGYGSNTGELFF. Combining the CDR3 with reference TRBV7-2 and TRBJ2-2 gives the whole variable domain GAGVSQSPSNKVTEKGKDVELRCDPISGHTALYWYRQSLGQGLEFLIYFQGNSAPDKSGLPSDRFSAERTGGSVSTLTIQRTQQEDSAVYLCASSLRGGYGSNTGELFFGEGSRLTVL.

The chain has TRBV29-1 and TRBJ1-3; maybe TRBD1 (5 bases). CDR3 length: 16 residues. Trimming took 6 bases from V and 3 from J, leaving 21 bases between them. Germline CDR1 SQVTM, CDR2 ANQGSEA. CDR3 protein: CSVPRSSGKFGNTIYF. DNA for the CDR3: TGCAGCGTACCCCGCAGCTCAGGGAAGTTTGGAAACACCATATATTTT. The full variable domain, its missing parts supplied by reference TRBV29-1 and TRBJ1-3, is SAVISQKPSRDICQRGTSLTIQCQVDSQVTMMFWYRQQPGQSLTLIATANQGSEATYESGFVIDKFPISRPNLTFSTLTVSNMSPEDSSIYLCSVPRSSGKFGNTIYFGEGSWLTVV.

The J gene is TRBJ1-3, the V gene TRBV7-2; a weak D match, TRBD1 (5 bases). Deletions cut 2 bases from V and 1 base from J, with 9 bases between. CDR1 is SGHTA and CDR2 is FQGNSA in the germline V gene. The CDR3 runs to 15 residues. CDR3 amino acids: CASSLLQGSGNTIYF. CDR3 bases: TGTGCCAGCAGCTTACTCCAGGGATCTGGAAACACCATATATTTT.

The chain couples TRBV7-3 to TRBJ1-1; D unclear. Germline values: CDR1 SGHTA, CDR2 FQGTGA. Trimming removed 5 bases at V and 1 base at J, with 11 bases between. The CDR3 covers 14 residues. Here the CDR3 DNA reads TGTGCCAGCAGCCCAGTATCCTCGAACACTGAAGCTTTCTTT. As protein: CASSPVSSNTEAFF.

The CDR3 loop is CASSDRTRGGEQYF. Written as DNA, the CDR3 is TGTGCCAGCAGCGATCGGACTAGAGGGGGCGAGCAGTACTTC. J is TRBJ2-7 and V is TRBV13; a possible D gene is TRBD2 (7 bases). From germline, CDR1 is PRHDT and CDR2 FYEKMQ (reference sequence). V lost 5 bases and J lost 6, with 17 bases in between. This CDR3 region has 14 residues.

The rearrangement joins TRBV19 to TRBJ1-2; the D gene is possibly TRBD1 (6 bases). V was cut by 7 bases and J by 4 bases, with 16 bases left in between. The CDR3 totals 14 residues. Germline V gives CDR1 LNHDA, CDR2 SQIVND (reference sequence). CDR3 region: CASTPLGQLYGYTF. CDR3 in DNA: TGTGCCAGTACCCCTCTTGGACAGCTCTATGGCTACACCTTC.

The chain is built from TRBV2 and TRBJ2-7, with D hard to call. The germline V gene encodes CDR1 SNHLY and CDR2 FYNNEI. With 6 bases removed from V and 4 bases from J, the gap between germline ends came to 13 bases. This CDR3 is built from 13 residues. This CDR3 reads CASRLLFLYEQYF. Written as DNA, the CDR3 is TGTGCCAGCAGGCTCCTATTCCTTTACGAGCAGTACTTC.

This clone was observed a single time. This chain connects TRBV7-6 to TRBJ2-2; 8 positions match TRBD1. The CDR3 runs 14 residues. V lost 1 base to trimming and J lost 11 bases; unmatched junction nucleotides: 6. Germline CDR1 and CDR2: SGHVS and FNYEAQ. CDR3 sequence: CASSLVQGVGELFF. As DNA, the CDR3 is TGTGCCAGCAGCTTAGTACAGGGGGTCGGTGAGCTGTTTTTT.

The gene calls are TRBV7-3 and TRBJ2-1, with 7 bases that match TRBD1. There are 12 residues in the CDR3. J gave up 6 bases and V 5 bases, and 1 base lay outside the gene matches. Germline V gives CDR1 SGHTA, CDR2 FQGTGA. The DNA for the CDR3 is TGTGCCAGCAGCCCAGGGGGCAATGAGCAGTTCTTC. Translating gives CASSPGGNEQFF.

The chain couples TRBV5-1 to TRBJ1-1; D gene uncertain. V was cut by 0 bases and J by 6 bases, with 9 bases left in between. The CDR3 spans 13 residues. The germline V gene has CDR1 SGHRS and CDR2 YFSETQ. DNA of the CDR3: TGCGCCAGCAGCTTGGTCTGGGCCGCTGAAGCTTTCTTT. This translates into CASSLVWAAEAFF.

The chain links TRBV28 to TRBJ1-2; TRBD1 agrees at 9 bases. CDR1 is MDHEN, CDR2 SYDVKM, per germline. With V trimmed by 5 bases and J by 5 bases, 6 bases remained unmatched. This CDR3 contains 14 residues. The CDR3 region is CASSPPTGGYGYTF. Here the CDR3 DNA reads TGTGCCAGCAGTCCCCCGACAGGGGGTTATGGCTACACCTTC.

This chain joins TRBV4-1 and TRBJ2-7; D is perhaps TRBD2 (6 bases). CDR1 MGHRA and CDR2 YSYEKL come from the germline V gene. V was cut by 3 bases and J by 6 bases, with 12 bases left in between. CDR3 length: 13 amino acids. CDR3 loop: CASSQTTSFEQYF. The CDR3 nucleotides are TGCGCCAGCAGCCAGACAACTAGCTTCGAGCAGTACTTC.

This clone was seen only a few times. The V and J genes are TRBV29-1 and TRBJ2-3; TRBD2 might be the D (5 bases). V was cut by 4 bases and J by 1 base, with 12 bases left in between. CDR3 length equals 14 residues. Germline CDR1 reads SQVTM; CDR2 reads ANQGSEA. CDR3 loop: CSVAAGRGTDTQYF. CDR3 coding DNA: TGCAGCGTTGCAGCCGGGCGGGGCACAGATACGCAGTATTTT.

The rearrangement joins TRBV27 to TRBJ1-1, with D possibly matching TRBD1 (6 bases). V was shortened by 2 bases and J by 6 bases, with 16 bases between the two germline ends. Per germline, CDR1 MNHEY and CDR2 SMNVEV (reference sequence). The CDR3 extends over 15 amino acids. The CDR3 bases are TGTGCCAGCAGTTTAAGTTTAGTGGGGGCCTCTGAAGCTTTCTTT. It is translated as CASSLSLVGASEAFF.

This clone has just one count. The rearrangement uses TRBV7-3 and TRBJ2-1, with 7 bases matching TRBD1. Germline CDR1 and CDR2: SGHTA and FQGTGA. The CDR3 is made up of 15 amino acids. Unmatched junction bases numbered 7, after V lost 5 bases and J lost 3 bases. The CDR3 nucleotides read TGTGCCAGCAGCCACCGGGGACAGCGCTACAATGAGCAGTTCTTC. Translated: CASSHRGQRYNEQFF.

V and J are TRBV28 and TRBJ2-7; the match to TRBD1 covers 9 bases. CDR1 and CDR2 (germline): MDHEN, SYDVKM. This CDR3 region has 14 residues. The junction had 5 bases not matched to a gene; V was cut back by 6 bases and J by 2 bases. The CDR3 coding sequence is TGTGCCAGCAGAACACAGGGGGCCCCCTACGAGCAGTACTTC. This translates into CASRTQGAPYEQYF.

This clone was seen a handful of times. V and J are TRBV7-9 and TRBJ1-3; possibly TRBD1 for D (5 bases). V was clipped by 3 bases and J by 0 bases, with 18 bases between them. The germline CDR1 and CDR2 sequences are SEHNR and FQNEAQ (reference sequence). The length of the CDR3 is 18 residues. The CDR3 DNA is TGTGCCAGCAGCTTGGGGGGTTCATTGGGAACCTCTGGAAACACCATATATTTT. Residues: CASSLGGSLGTSGNTIYF.

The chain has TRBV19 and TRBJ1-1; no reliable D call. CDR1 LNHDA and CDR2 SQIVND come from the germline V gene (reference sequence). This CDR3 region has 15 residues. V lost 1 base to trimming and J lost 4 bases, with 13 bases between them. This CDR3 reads CASSIGILGGTEAFF. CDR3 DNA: TGTGCCAGTAGTATAGGCATTTTGGGAGGCACTGAAGCTTTCTTT.

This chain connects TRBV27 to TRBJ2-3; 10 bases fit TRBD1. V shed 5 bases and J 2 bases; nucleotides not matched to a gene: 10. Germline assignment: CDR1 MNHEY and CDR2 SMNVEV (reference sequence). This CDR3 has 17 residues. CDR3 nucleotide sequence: TGTGCCAGCAGTCCCTGGGACAGGGGATGGGTCACAGATACGCAGTATTTT. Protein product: CASSPWDRGWVTDTQYF.